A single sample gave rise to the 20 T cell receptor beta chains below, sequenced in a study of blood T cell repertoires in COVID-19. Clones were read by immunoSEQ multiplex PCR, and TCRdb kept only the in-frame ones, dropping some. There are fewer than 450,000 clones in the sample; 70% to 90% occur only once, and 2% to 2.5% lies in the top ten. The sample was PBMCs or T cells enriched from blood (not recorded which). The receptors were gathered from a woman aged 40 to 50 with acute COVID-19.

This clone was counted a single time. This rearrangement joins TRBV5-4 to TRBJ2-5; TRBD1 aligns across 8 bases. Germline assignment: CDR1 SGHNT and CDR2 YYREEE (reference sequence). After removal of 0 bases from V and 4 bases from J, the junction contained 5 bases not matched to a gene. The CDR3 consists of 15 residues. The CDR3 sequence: CASSLGQGNAETQYF. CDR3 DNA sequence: TGTGCCAGCAGCTTGGGACAGGGGAACGCAGAGACCCAGTACTTC.

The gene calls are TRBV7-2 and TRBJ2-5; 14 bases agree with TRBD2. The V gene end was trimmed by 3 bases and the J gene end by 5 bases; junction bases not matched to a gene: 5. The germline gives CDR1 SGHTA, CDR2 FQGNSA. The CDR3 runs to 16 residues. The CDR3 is CASSLTSGGAGETQYF. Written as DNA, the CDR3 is TGTGCCAGCAGCTTGACTAGCGGGGGGGCAGGGGAGACCCAGTACTTC.

CDR3 region: CASSLQGRAYEQYF. In DNA, the CDR3 is TGTGCCAGCAGCTTACAGGGCCGGGCCTACGAGCAGTACTTC. J is TRBJ2-7 and V is TRBV7-9, with TRBD1 as a possible D gene (5 bases). Per germline, CDR1 SEHNR and CDR2 FQNEAQ (reference sequence). The V gene lost 2 bases and the J gene lost 2 bases, with 10 bases spanning the gap. CDR3 length: 14 amino acids.

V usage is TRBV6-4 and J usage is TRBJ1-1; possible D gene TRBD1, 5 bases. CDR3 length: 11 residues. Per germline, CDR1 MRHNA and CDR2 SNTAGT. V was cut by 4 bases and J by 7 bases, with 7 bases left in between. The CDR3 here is CASSVGGEAFF. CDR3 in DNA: TGTGCCAGCAGTGTCGGGGGTGAAGCTTTCTTT.

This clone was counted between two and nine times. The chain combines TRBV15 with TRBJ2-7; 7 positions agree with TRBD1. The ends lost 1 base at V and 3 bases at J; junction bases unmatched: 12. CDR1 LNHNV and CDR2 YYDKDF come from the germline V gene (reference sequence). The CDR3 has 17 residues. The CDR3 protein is CATSRGPADRVNYEQYF. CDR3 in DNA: TGTGCCACCAGCAGAGGACCCGCCGACAGGGTCAACTACGAGCAGTACTTC.

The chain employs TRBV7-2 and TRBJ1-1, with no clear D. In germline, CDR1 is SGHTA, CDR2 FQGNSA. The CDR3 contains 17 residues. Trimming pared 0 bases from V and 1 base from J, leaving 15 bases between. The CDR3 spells CASSLAATTPANTEAFF. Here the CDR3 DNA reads TGTGCCAGCAGCTTAGCGGCTACTACCCCGGCGAACACTGAAGCTTTCTTT.

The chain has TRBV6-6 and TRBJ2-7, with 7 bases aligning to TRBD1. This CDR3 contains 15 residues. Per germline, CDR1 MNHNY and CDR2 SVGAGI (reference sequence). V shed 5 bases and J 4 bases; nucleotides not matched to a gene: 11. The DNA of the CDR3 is TGTGCCAGCAGTACCACGGGACAGAGCGAATACGAGCAGTACTTC. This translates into CASSTTGQSEYEQYF.

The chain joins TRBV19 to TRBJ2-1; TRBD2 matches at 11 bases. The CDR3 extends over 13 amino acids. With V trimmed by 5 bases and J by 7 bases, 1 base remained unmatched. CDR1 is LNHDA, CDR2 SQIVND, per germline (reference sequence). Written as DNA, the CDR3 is TGTGCCAGTAGTCCTAGCGGGGGGAATGAGCAGTTCTTC. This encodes CASSPSGGNEQFF.

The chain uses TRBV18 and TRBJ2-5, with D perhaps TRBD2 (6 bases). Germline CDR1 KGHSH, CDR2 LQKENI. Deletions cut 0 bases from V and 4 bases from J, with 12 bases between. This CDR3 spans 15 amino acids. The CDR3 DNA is TGTGCCAGCTCACCACCTGCGGGGCCGGGAGAGACCCAGTACTTC. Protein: CASSPPAGPGETQYF.

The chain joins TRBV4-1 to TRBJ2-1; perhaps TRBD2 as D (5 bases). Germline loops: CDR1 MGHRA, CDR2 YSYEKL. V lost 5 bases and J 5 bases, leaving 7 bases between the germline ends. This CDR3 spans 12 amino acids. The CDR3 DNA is TGCGCCAGCAGCGGACTCAACAATGAGCAGTTCTTC. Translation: CASSGLNNEQFF.

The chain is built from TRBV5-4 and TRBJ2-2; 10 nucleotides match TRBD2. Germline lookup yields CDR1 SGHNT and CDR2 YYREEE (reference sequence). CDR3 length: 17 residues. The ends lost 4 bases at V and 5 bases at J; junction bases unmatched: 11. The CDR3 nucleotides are TGTGCCAGCAGCCCCACGATACCTAGCGGGGGTACCGGGGAGCTGTTTTTT. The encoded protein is CASSPTIPSGGTGELFF.

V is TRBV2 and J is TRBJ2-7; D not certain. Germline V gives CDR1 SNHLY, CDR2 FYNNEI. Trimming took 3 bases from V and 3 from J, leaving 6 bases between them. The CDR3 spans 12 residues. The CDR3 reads CASSEASYEQYF. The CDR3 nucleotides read TGTGCCAGCAGTGAGGCAAGCTACGAGCAGTACTTC.

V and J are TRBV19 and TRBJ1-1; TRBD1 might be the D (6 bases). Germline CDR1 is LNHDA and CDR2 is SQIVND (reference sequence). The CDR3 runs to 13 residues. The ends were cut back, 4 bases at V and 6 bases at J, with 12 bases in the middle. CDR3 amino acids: CASSNGGRAEAFF. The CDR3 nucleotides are TGTGCCAGTAGTAACGGGGGGCGAGCTGAAGCTTTCTTT.

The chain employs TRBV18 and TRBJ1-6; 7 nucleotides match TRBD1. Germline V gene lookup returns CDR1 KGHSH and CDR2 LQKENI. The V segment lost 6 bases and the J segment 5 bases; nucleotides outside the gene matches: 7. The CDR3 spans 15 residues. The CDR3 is CASSPGTADNSPLHF. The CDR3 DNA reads TGTGCCAGCTCCCCTGGGACAGCGGATAATTCACCCCTCCACTTT.

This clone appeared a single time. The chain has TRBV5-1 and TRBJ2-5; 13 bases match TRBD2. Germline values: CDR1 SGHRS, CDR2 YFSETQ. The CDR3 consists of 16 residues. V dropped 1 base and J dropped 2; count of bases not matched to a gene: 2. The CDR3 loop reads CASSLKLAGGQETQYF. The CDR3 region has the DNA TGCGCCAGCAGCTTGAAACTAGCGGGGGGGCAAGAGACCCAGTACTTC. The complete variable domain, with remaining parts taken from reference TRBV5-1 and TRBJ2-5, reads KAGVTQTPRYLIKTRGQQVTLSCSPISGHRSVSWYQQTPGQGLQFLFEYFSETQRNKGNFPGRFSGRQFSNSRSEMNVSTLELGDSALYLCASSLKLAGGQETQYFGPGTRLLVL.

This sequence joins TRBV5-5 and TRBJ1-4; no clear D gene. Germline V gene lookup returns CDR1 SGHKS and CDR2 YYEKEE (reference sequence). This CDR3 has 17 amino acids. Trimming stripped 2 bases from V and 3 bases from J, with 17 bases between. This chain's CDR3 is CASSLRSPAGANEKLFF. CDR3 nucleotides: TGTGCCAGCAGCTTAAGGAGTCCGGCCGGGGCTAATGAAAAACTGTTTTTT. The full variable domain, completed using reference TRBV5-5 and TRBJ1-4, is DAGVTQSPTHLIKTRGQQVTLRCSPISGHKSVSWYQQVLGQGPQFIFQYYEKEERGRGNFPDRFSARQFPNYSSELNVNALLLGDSALYLCASSLRSPAGANEKLFFGSGTQLSVL.

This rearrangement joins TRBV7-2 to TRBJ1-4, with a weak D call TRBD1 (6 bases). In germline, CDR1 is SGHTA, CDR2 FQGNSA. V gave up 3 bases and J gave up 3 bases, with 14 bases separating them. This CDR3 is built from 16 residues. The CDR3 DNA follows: TGTGCCAGCAGCTTGGGGGGGGCGTCGGCTAATGAAAAACTGTTTTTT. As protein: CASSLGGASANEKLFF.

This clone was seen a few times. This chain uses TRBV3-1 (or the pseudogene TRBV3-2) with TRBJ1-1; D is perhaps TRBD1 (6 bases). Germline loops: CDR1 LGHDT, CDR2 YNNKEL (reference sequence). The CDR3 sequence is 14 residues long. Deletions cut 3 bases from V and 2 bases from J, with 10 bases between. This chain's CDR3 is CASSQRQDNTEAFF. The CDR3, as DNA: TGTGCCAGCAGCCAGAGACAGGATAACACTGAAGCTTTCTTT.

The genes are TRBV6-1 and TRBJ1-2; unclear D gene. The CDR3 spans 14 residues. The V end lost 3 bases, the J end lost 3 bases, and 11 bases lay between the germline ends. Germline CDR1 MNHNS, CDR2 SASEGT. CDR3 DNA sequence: TGTGCCAGCAGTGAGGGGTCCGGGGACTATGGCTACACCTTC. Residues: CASSEGSGDYGYTF.

The CDR3 DNA reads TGCGCCAGCAGTCCGAGCGGGGCCTCCTACGAGCAGTACTTC. Encoded protein: CASSPSGASYEQYF. The chain uses TRBV5-1 and TRBJ2-7; 7 positions match TRBD2. Per the germline V gene, CDR1 is SGHRS and CDR2 is YFSETQ. The junction had 5 bases not matched to a gene; V was cut back by 5 bases and J by 0 bases. The CDR3 is 14 residues long.